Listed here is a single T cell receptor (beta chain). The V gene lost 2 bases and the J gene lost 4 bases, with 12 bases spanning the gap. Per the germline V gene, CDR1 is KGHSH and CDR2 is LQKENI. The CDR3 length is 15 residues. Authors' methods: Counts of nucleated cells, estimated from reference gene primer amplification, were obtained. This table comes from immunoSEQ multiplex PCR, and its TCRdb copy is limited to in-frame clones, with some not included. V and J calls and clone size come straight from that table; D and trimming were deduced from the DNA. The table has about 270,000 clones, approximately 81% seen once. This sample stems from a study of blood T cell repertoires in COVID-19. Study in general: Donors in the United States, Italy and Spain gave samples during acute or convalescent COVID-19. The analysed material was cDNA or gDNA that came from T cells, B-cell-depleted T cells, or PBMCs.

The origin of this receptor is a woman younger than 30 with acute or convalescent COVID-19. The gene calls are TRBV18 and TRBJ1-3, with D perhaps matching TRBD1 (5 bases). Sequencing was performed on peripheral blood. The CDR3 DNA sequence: TGTGCCAGCTCACCATCCTCGGGGGTAGGAAACACCATATATTTT. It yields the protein CASSPSSGVGNTIYF. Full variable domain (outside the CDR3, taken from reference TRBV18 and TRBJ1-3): NAGVMQNPRHLVRRRGQEARLRCSPMKGHSHVYWYRQLPEEGLKFMVYLQKENIIDESGMPKERFSAEFPKEGPSILRIQQVVRGDSAAYFCASSPSSGVGNTIYFGEGSWLTVV.